This T cell receptor beta chain was documented in a study of T cell responses to AZD1222 COVID-19 vaccine. The assay was immunoSEQ multiplex PCR, and TCRdb's table has in-frame clones only and misses some. The sample holds some 97,000 clones, about 89% seen once. The V and J ends lost 10 bases and 1 base respectively, with 13 bases between them. The CDR3 has 13 amino acids. Germline V gene lookup returns CDR1 SNHLY and CDR2 FYNNEI. As regards this clone: Its antigen remains unidentified.

Study-level results: Vaccine-associated CD4 TCRs spanned spike, dominant at 160-218 and 743-854. Clonal diversity was possibly underestimated, and white British individuals and females predominated among donors.

The material was peripheral blood, obtained on day 0 of AZD1222 vaccination. V and J are TRBV2 and TRBJ1-1, with D unclear. The receptor was derived from an adult in good health. CDR3 DNA sequence: TGTGCCACGAGGGAAGAACGGAACACTGAAGCTTTCTTT. Translation: CATREERNTEAFF.